This T cell receptor (beta chain) was documented in a study of cytotoxic CD8 clonotypes in ibrutinib-treated CLL. Study-wide results and limits: The study found public clonotypes uncommon, contracting or stable on treatment.

The protocol was immunoSEQ multiplex PCR, while the TCRdb copy is restricted to in-frame clones and leaves out a portion. The sample holds about 92,000 clones, around 77% seen once. Note on this clone: Antigen unknown.

This CDR3 has 16 amino acids. Unmatched junction bases numbered 7, after V lost 4 bases and J lost 2 bases. The germline CDR1 and CDR2 sequences are SGHRS and YFSETQ. The clonotype comes from a human donor with chronic lymphocytic leukemia. V and J are TRBV5-1 and TRBJ2-3; 10 bases are a match to TRBD2. Here the sequenced sample was PBMCs, taken after 24 months of ibrutinib treatment. CDR3 in DNA: TGCGCCAGCAGCGTACTGAGCGGGGGGGCCACAGATACGCAGTATTTT. Encoded protein: CASSVLSGGATDTQYF.